This entry describes one TCR beta chain. Its antigen is undetermined. Assay used: immunoSEQ multiplex PCR; TCRdb lists only in-frame clones, some missing. The sample contains hundreds of thousands of clones, approximately 95% of which appear only once. Naive-designated CD8 cells lacked CD45RO, were positively enriched for CCR7, and omitted terminally differentiated effector memory CD45RA+ cells. These data are taken from a study of shared clonotypes between healthy human individuals. Whole-study context: CD4 naive cells filled three plates per donor, CD4 memory three, CD8 naive two and CD8 memory one. General observations from the study: There were few donors, and this limited the genetic and exposure-history diversity represented.

The CDR3 sequence is 15 residues long. With V trimmed by 3 bases and J by 7 bases, 12 bases remained unmatched. Germline CDR1 SEHNR, CDR2 FQNEAQ (reference sequence). The chain carries TRBV7-9 and TRBJ2-7, with TRBD1 matching over 7 bases. The TCR sequence derives from a woman aged 30 to 39 in good health. The material sequenced was naive CD8+ T cells sorted from blood. The CDR3: CASSLDQGVWGEQYF. CDR3 nucleotides: TGTGCCAGCAGCTTGGACCAGGGGGTCTGGGGTGAGCAGTACTTC.